This T cell receptor beta chain was found in a study of sequential checkpoint blockade in melanoma. Germline-derived CDR1 and CDR2 are MNHNS and SASEGT. The CDR3 totals 13 residues. The V end was cut by 10 bases, the J end by 4 bases, with 16 bases between. Sequencing was performed with immunoSEQ multiplex PCR; in TCRdb, only in-frame clones are kept and a portion is missing. Of roughly 13,000 clones listed, under 65% are singletons. The treatment: randomized to nivolumab then ipilimumab (arm A) or the reverse (arm B). Live CD3+CD8+ CD19− CD56− cells were sorted from PBMCs. This rearrangement joins TRBV6-1 to TRBJ1-2; D is uncertain. The source material was CD8+ T cells sorted from blood (inferred from file names), sampled from a patient given nivolumab and ipilimumab in sequence. The TCR was taken from a human donor with melanoma. The CDR3 coding sequence is TGTGCCAATAGTGGTAGCAGCATCTATGGCTACACCTTC. Its protein is CANSGSSIYGYTF.